This TCR beta chain emerged from a study of PD-1 blockade in classical Hodgkin lymphoma. Comment on this clone: The antigen remains unidentified.

Data came from immunoSEQ multiplex PCR; TCRdb stores just in-frame clones and leaves some out. This table holds around 46,000 clones, 90% found once. Time point in this sample: cycle 4 day 1 (C4D1), after less than 7 weeks of nivolumab. Relapse after autologous stem cell transplantation occurred in every patient, and brentuximab vedotin exposure varied. Responses achieved at best were complete response, partial response or progressive disease. Whole-study findings and limits: Only CD4+ TCR diversity, not CD8+, had risen significantly by C4D1. As was reported, newly diagnosed patients showed lower baseline TCR diversity than healthy donors did.

This sample comprised peripheral blood mononuclear cells (PBMCs), obtained before the fourth cycle of nivolumab. The TCR comes from a human donor with classical Hodgkin lymphoma.

The CDR3 loop is CAWSVRPRVRSYNEQFF. Written as DNA, the CDR3 is TGTGCCTGGAGTGTACGTCCGAGGGTTCGGTCCTACAATGAGCAGTTCTTC. V is TRBV30 and J is TRBJ2-1; tentative D call: TRBD2 (5 bases). CDR1 and CDR2 (germline): GTSNPN, SVGIG (reference sequence). This CDR3 is built from 17 residues. V lost 0 bases, J lost 1 base, and 16 bases lay in between.